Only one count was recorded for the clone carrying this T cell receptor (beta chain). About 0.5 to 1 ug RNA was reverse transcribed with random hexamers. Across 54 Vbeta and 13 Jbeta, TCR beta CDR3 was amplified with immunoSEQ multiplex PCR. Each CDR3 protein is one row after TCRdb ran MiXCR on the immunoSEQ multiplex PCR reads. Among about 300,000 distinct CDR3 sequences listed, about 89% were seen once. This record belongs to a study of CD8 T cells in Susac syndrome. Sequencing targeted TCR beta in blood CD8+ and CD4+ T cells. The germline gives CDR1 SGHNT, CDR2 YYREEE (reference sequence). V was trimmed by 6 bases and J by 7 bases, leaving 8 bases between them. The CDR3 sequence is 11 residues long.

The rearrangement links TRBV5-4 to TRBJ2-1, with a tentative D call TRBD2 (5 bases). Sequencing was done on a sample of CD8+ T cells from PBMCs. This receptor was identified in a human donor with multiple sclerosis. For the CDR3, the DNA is TGTGCCAGCATGAGGGCAAATGAGCAGTTCTTC. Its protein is CASMRANEQFF.